Reported below is one TCR beta chain. At least ten counts were recorded for this clonotype. The clone's antigen remains unknown. The input lacks base qualities; no much larger clone sits a single base away. The label giving this sample's time point can be read as: longitudinal time-point 2. For unsorted PBMC libraries, 2 million PBMCs were used after storage in RNAlater at -80 degrees C until RNA extraction. Multiple sclerosis patients were enrolled in a US clinical protocol under which disease progression was evaluated by magnetic resonance imaging. PBMCs were separated from peripheral blood using Ficoll-Hypaque density gradient centrifugation and then cryopreserved in liquid nitrogen. CDR1 and CDR2 (KGHSH, LQKENI) derive from the germline V gene. CDR3 length: 14 amino acids, cysteine to phenylalanine. Just the 42-base CDR3 DNA is kept, in frame starting at base 1. V was cut back by 3 bases and J by 5 bases, leaving a gap of 13 bases between them.

cDNA was synthesized by template-switch 5'RACE using a primer with a 10-nucleotide random unique molecular identifier that tagged each TCR transcript. Each sequencing run produced over 200 million TCR-beta sequences covering 15-18 subjects. The RNeasy kit was used for extraction of total RNA. The KAPA Real-time Library Amplification kit was used to amplify TCR-beta VDJ regions with primers targeting the TCR constant region and the 5'RACE anchor. A first PCR added sample indexes and Illumina adaptors, and a second PCR then raised library yield. After Ampure bead purification, the roughly 650 bp TCR product was size-selected on a 2% E-gel SizeSelection system. Library quality was checked on a Bioanalyzer, concentration was measured with Qubit, and libraries were quantified with the Kapa Library Quantification kit before pooling. Paired-end 2 x 150 bp sequencing of the libraries was performed on an Illumina HiSeq 2500. To increase sequence diversity, about 23-32% phiX was spiked into each library pool. Per the authors' processing: The UMI-based MiGEC pipeline processed quality-filtered reads and removed over 75% of raw TCR sequences during error correction. VDJ genes were aligned to IMGT germline references, and each clonotype was defined by a unique CDR3 amino acid sequence together with V-J genes. Clonal expansion, Shannon diversity and CDR3 relatedness (CalcPairwiseDistances, ClusterSamples) were evaluated with VDJtools, and phylogenetic trees were built with CLCbio workbench. Clones with at least 8 unique UMIs were defined as expanded, with this threshold being based on coefficient-of-variation modelling across technical triplicates. Through fastp at Q25 and MiXCR, TCRdb rebuilt clones from the public reads, retaining in-frame beta chains. Each entry is one CDR3 protein sequence, shown with its most common DNA and genes. The V and J calls and clone size come from TCRdb's table, not from the authors' own analysis. The table for this sample lists 70,000 to 90,000 distinct CDR3 sequences; 5.8% of them were counted only once. The ten largest clonotypes hold roughly 8.6% of the sample.

These data belong to a study of neurological immune-mediated disorders (dated by TCRdb to between 2018 and 2021). In terms of the full investigation: Among the 35 or so multiple sclerosis patients, about 31 had relapsing-remitting MS and 3 had secondary progressive MS. Peripheral blood TCR-beta repertoires from HTLV-I-associated myelopathy (HAM/TSP) patients, multiple sclerosis patients and healthy controls were compared by UMI-based sequencing. The 95 to 120 TCR-beta libraries included longitudinal samples, technical triplicates and paired sorted CD4+ and CD8+ T-cell subsets alongside PBMC samples. Longitudinal HAM/TSP and healthy donors had 3 time-points each (3-40 month intervals). The cohort comprised 68 subjects: approximately 15 HAM/TSP patients, approximately 34 multiple sclerosis patients and approximately 20 healthy controls. Results the study describes overall, beyond this receptor: The MS cluster was not associated with any clinical or MRI features, and the authors stated that larger cohorts are needed. The highest TCR clonal expansion was observed in HAM/TSP patients, whereas the lowest was observed in MS patients, even when compared with healthy controls. Phylogenetic analysis grouped repertoires from 18 of 34 MS patients into a cluster of related CDR3 sequences, suggesting a possible repertoire-level signature. Expanded clones from different subjects shared no identical CDR3 amino acid sequences, which suggests that TCR-beta repertoires were private in all groups.

Rearrangement joined TRBV18 to TRBJ2-5; a weak D assignment points to TRBD2 (5 bases agree). The sequence derives from a woman aged 60-75 years with multiple sclerosis. Sequences were obtained from PBMCs. In nucleotide form, the sequence is TGTGCCAGCTCACCTATTCCCGGGAAGGAGACCCAGTACTTC. Translation gives CASSPIPGKETQYF. Beyond the CDR3, the reference TRBV18 and TRBJ2-5 genes provide the residues; the full variable domain reads: NAGVMQNPRHLVRRRGQEARLRCSPMKGHSHVYWYRQLPEEGLKFMVYLQKENIIDESGMPKERFSAEFPKEGPSILRIQQVVRGDSAAYFCASSPIPGKETQYFGPGTRLLVL.